The 28 T cell receptor beta chains below were found in one sample sequenced in a study of cytomegalovirus exposure and HLA in healthy donors. The PCR used 60 Vbeta and 13 Jbeta primers. Clones were read by immunoSEQ multiplex PCR, and TCRdb kept only the in-frame ones, dropping some. Here the sample spans roughly 200,000 clones, roughly four fifths being singletons. Input material: PBMCs. Receptor source: a man in his forties in good health and CMV-seropositive.

This chain links TRBV28 with TRBJ1-2, with D possibly being TRBD1 (5 bases). The CDR3 is 15 residues long. Per the germline V gene, CDR1 is MDHEN and CDR2 is SYDVKM. Trimming took 5 bases from V and 1 from J, leaving 14 bases between them. CDR3 amino acids: CASSLRGYGNYGYTF. CDR3 DNA sequence: TGTGCCAGCAGTCTTAGGGGCTACGGTAACTATGGCTACACCTTC.

The rearrangement joins TRBV14 to TRBJ2-3, with a weak D call TRBD2 (5 bases). The CDR3 covers 18 residues. The germline V gene has CDR1 SGHDN and CDR2 FVKESK. V lost 0 bases to trimming and J lost 1 base, with 17 bases between them. The CDR3 DNA reads TGTGCCAGCAGCCAAGATCTCAGGTCTGGGCGGGGCACAGATACGCAGTATTTT. It encodes CASSQDLRSGRGTDTQYF. The whole variable domain, filled in from reference TRBV14 and TRBJ2-3, reads EAGVTQFPSHSVIEKGQTVTLRCDPISGHDNLYWYRRVMGKEIKFLLHFVKESKQDESGMPNNRFLAERTGGTYSTLKVQPAELEDSGVYFCASSQDLRSGRGTDTQYFGPGTRLTVL.

The chain has TRBV6-6 and TRBJ2-5; D might be TRBD2 (6 bases). Trimming removed 2 bases from V and 4 bases from J, with 8 bases in between. Germline CDR1 is MNHNY and CDR2 is SVGAGI (reference sequence). The CDR3 loop spans 13 amino acids. The CDR3 reads CASSYRGTETQYF. The CDR3 DNA sequence: TGTGCCAGCAGTTACCGGGGGACAGAGACCCAGTACTTC.

The chain is built from TRBV18 and TRBJ2-2; 9 nucleotides agree with TRBD2. The CDR3 is 17 amino acids. The germline gives CDR1 KGHSH, CDR2 LQKENI. V shed 2 bases and J 3 bases; nucleotides not matched to a gene: 7. CDR3 loop: CASSPGSGSPHTGELFF. The CDR3 DNA reads TGTGCCAGCTCACCAGGTAGCGGGAGCCCCCACACCGGGGAGCTGTTTTTT.

This clone came up a few times. Written as DNA, the CDR3 is TGTGCCAGCAGGAGTAGACCGGGACAGGGGTACAATGAGCAGTTCTTC. Translating gives CASRSRPGQGYNEQFF. V is TRBV7-2 and J is TRBJ2-1; 10 bases line up with TRBD1. The CDR3 covers 16 residues. Germline V gene sequence: CDR1 SGHTA, CDR2 FQGNSA. The ends lost 6 bases at V and 4 bases at J; junction bases unmatched: 9.

The V and J genes are TRBV5-1 and TRBJ2-7, with D maybe TRBD2 (6 bases). Per the germline V gene, CDR1 is SGHRS and CDR2 is YFSETQ. The V and J ends lost 5 bases and 2 bases respectively, with 14 bases between them. The CDR3 is 14 residues long. The CDR3, as DNA: TGCGCCAGCAGTACACTCGGGGGACCCTACGAGCAGTACTTC. The encoded protein is CASSTLGGPYEQYF.

This chain links TRBV7-9 with TRBJ2-1, with D perhaps TRBD1 (7 bases). The CDR3 runs to 12 residues. The V end was cut by 2 bases, the J end by 15 bases, with 14 bases between. The germline gives CDR1 SEHNR, CDR2 FQNEAQ (reference sequence). CDR3 sequence: CASSLMRQGGFF. The CDR3, as DNA: TGTGCCAGCAGCTTAATGAGGCAGGGGGGGTTCTTC.

There are a few counts of this clone. The chain has TRBV15 and TRBJ2-7; tentatively, D is TRBD2 (6 bases). The CDR3 is 12 amino acids. From germline, CDR1 is LNHNV and CDR2 YYDKDF (reference sequence). The V gene lost 11 bases and the J gene lost 3 bases, with 14 bases spanning the gap. The CDR3 nucleotides are TGTGCCGTGGGGGAGGCTGACTACGAGCAGTACTTC. Protein: CAVGEADYEQYF.

The CDR3 DNA follows: TGTGCCAGCTCCCCCAGCTTGACAGTGGGTGGAGAATATGGCTACACCTTC. Its translation: CASSPSLTVGGEYGYTF. This chain connects TRBV7-9 to TRBJ1-2; possibly TRBD1 for D (5 bases). Germline values: CDR1 SEHNR, CDR2 FQNEAQ (reference sequence). The CDR3 covers 17 residues. V was shortened by 8 bases and J by 5 bases, with 27 bases between the two germline ends.

The table lists this clone with a few counts. V and J are TRBV6-4 and TRBJ2-5; tentative D call: TRBD1 (6 bases). Trimming pared 5 bases from V and 1 base from J, leaving 8 bases between. From germline, CDR1 is MRHNA and CDR2 SNTAGT. The CDR3 contains 13 residues. The CDR3: CASSYRVQETQYF. The CDR3 DNA is TGTGCCAGCAGTTACAGGGTCCAAGAGACCCAGTACTTC.

This clone was detected only a few times. The chain uses TRBV7-9 and TRBJ2-3, with 10 bases lining up with TRBD2. The CDR3 has 16 residues. Germline V gene sequence: CDR1 SEHNR, CDR2 FQNEAQ (reference sequence). The V gene end was trimmed by 5 bases and the J gene end by 3 bases; junction bases not matched to a gene: 8. CDR3 sequence (DNA): TGTGCCAGCAGCAGTAGCGGGGGGCAAGTGACAGATACGCAGTATTTT. Its translation: CASSSSGGQVTDTQYF.

The gene calls are TRBV14 and TRBJ2-1; possibly TRBD1 for D (6 bases). The germline V and J ends were trimmed by 2 bases and 5 bases, with 19 bases remaining between them. This CDR3 is built from 17 residues. From germline, CDR1 is SGHDN and CDR2 FVKESK. The CDR3 DNA is TGTGCCAGCAGCCAAAAACGCCCAGGGGCGCGCCACAATGAGCAGTTCTTC. Protein: CASSQKRPGARHNEQFF.

J is TRBJ1-1 and V is TRBV6-1; tentative D call: TRBD1 (6 bases). V was clipped by 7 bases and J by 0 bases, with 12 bases between them. The CDR3 covers 14 residues. CDR1 is MNHNS and CDR2 is SASEGT in the germline V gene. Here the CDR3 reads CASTPQGMNTEAFF. CDR3 DNA: TGTGCCAGCACCCCCCAGGGGATGAACACTGAAGCTTTCTTT.

This clone was seen more than once but under ten times. The chain has TRBV4-1 and TRBJ1-4, with D perhaps TRBD1 (6 bases). There are 15 residues in the CDR3. Germline V gives CDR1 MGHRA, CDR2 YSYEKL. Trimming removed 0 bases at V and 7 bases at J, with 12 bases between. As DNA, the CDR3 is TGCGCCAGCAGCCAAGATGGGAGGGGGGGTGAAAAACTGTTTTTT. Amino acid sequence: CASSQDGRGGEKLFF.

The chain combines TRBV6-1 with TRBJ2-7; 9 nucleotides agree with TRBD2. CDR1 is MNHNS, CDR2 SASEGT, per germline. The CDR3 has 14 amino acids. J gave up 4 bases and V 5 bases, and 6 bases lay outside the gene matches. CDR3 bases: TGTGCCAGCAGTACACTTAGCGGGAGATACGAGCAGTACTTC. This translates into CASSTLSGRYEQYF.

This clone has only a few counts. V is TRBV11-3 and J is TRBJ2-1; possibly TRBD2 for D (5 bases). This CDR3 is 15 amino acids long. Trimming left V 1 base short and J 5 bases short, with 12 bases between. From germline, CDR1 is SGHNT and CDR2 YENEEA. DNA for the CDR3: TGTGCCAGCAGCTTAGGAGTCGGGGTCGACAATGAGCAGTTCTTC. It yields the protein CASSLGVGVDNEQFF.

This rearrangement joins TRBV5-1 to TRBJ2-7; D perhaps matches TRBD2 (6 bases). The length of the CDR3 is 13 residues. Germline V CDR1 and CDR2: SGHRS, YFSETQ. Trimming stripped 4 bases from V and 2 bases from J, with 10 bases between. The CDR3 sequence: CASSRDSAYEQYF. In nucleotides, the CDR3 is TGCGCCAGCAGCCGGGACTCAGCCTACGAGCAGTACTTC. Combining the CDR3 with reference TRBV5-1 and TRBJ2-7 gives the whole variable domain KAGVTQTPRYLIKTRGQQVTLSCSPISGHRSVSWYQQTPGQGLQFLFEYFSETQRNKGNFPGRFSGRQFSNSRSEMNVSTLELGDSALYLCASSRDSAYEQYFGPGTRLTVT.

The V call is TRBV5-4, the J call TRBJ1-2; tentative D call: TRBD1 (6 bases). The germline V gene encodes CDR1 SGHNT and CDR2 YYREEE (reference sequence). Trimming pared 2 bases from V and 8 bases from J, leaving 10 bases between. The CDR3 has 12 residues. This CDR3 reads CASSFGTGGYTF. The CDR3 DNA follows: TGTGCCAGCAGCTTCGGAACAGGGGGCTACACCTTC.

Only a few counts were recorded for this clone. The chain combines TRBV28 with TRBJ2-7; maybe TRBD1 (5 bases). The V and J ends lost 10 bases and 6 bases respectively, with 19 bases between them. The CDR3 covers 13 residues. Per germline, CDR1 MDHEN and CDR2 SYDVKM. CDR3 coding DNA: TGTGCCACCGCAGGGCCTCCTCTCCCCGAGCAGTACTTC. The encoded protein is CATAGPPLPEQYF.

CDR3 coding DNA: TGTGCCAGCTCACCCCAGGGGGAGAATGAGCAGTTCTTC. Its translation is CASSPQGENEQFF. The chain carries TRBV18 and TRBJ2-1; 7 nucleotides align to TRBD1. The V gene's germline CDR1 is KGHSH and CDR2 LQKENI. This CDR3 is built from 13 residues. Trimming cost V 3 bases and J 7 bases; bases outside gene matches: 3.

This clone was seen more than once but under ten times. V is TRBV25-1 and J is TRBJ2-1, with D possibly matching TRBD2 (6 bases). There are 13 residues in the CDR3. Germline assignment: CDR1 MGHDK and CDR2 SYGVNS. V lost 4 bases, J lost 9 bases, and 13 bases lay in between. The CDR3 loop is CASSVRGMGEQFF. The CDR3 nucleotides read TGTGCCAGCAGTGTCCGGGGGATGGGTGAGCAGTTCTTC. Variable domain in full (rest from reference TRBV25-1 and TRBJ2-1): EADIYQTPRYLVIGTGKKITLECSQTMGHDKMYWYQQDPGMELHLIHYSYGVNSTEKGDLSSESTVSRIRTEHFPLTLESARPSHTSQYLCASSVRGMGEQFFGPGTRLTVL.

The V and J genes are TRBV15 and TRBJ1-3, with 7 bases that match TRBD1. Per germline, CDR1 LNHNV and CDR2 YYDKDF (reference sequence). The CDR3 covers 14 residues. J gave up 0 bases and V 8 bases, and 4 bases lay outside the gene matches. The CDR3 DNA reads as TGTGCCACCTGGACAGGATTCTCTGGAAACACCATATATTTT. Translation gives CATWTGFSGNTIYF.

The chain couples TRBV5-1 to TRBJ2-2, with 8 bases lining up with TRBD2. The V gene end was trimmed by 5 bases and the J gene end by 0 bases; junction bases not matched to a gene: 3. Per the germline V gene, CDR1 is SGHRS and CDR2 is YFSETQ. The CDR3 totals 15 residues. The CDR3 loop reads CASSPGGTNTGELFF. Here the CDR3 DNA reads TGCGCCAGCAGTCCGGGGGGGACGAACACCGGGGAGCTGTTTTTT.

This clone was picked up one time. The chain couples TRBV28 to TRBJ1-2; 8 positions agree with TRBD1. Trimming took 4 bases from V and 9 from J; bases not matched to a gene: 16. The germline CDR1 and CDR2 sequences are MDHEN and SYDVKM. The CDR3 is made up of 16 amino acids. The chain's CDR3 is CASSSYGGQASGRYTF. For the CDR3, the DNA is TGTGCCAGCAGTTCCTATGGGGGACAGGCAAGCGGGCGCTACACCTTC.

This chain joins TRBV4-1 and TRBJ2-1; 8 positions agree with TRBD2. The germline gives CDR1 MGHRA, CDR2 YSYEKL. The CDR3 consists of 15 residues. J gave up 5 bases and V 9 bases, and 12 bases lay outside the gene matches. This CDR3 reads CASKGGLAGNNEQFF. Here the CDR3 DNA reads TGCGCCAGTAAAGGGGGGCTAGCGGGCAACAATGAGCAGTTCTTC.

The chain joins TRBV18 to TRBJ2-1; D is undetermined. Germline-derived CDR1 and CDR2 are KGHSH and LQKENI. This CDR3 spans 13 amino acids. Trimming pared 2 bases from V and 8 bases from J, leaving 10 bases between. The CDR3 DNA reads TGTGCCAGCTCACCAACGTCCAACTATGAGCAGTTCTTC. Residues: CASSPTSNYEQFF.

The rearrangement links TRBV27 to TRBJ1-1, with no clear D. From germline, CDR1 is MNHEY and CDR2 SMNVEV (reference sequence). V was clipped by 7 bases and J by 1 base, with 13 bases between them. This CDR3 has 14 amino acids. The CDR3 here is CASTPLAGNTEAFF. The CDR3 DNA reads TGTGCCAGCACCCCATTGGCGGGGAACACTGAAGCTTTCTTT.

This sequence joins TRBV7-2 and TRBJ2-3, with 8 nucleotides matching TRBD1. Trimming removed 5 bases from V and 6 bases from J; junction bases left unmatched: 7. The CDR3 totals 14 residues. Germline CDR1 and CDR2: SGHTA and FQGNSA. The CDR3 DNA sequence: TGTGCCAGCAGCGAAGCAGGGGGCTTGGATACGCAGTATTTT. Residues: CASSEAGGLDTQYF.